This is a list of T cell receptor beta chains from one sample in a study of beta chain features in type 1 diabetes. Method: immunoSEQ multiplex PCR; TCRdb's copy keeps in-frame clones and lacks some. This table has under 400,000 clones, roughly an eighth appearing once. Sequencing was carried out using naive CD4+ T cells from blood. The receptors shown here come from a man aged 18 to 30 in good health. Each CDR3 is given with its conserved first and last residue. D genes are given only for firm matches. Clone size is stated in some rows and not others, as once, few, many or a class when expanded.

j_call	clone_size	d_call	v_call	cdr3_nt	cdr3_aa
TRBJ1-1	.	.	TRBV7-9	TGTGCCACCAATTACCCAGGGCCTGAAGCTTTCTTT	CATNYPGPEAFF
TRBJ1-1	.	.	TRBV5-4	TGTGCCAGCAGCTTGTCCAGGGCGAACACTGAAGCTTTCTTT	CASSLSRANTEAFF
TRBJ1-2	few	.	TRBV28	TGTGCCAGCAGTCCCCAGGGGTCAGGATATGGCTACACCTTC	CASSPQGSGYGYTF
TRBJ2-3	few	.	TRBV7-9	TGTGCCAGCAGCTCAACGGGGATTAGCACAGATACGCAGTATTTT	CASSSTGISTDTQYF
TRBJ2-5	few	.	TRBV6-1	TGTGCCAGCAGCGGACGCCTAGCCGAGACCCAGTACTTC	CASSGRLAETQYF
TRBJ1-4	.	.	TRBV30	TGTGCCTGGAGTGTACGTTCAGAGGGCGAAAAACTGTTTTTT	CAWSVRSEGEKLFF
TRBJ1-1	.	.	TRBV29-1	TGCAGCGTCGTGCGGGGGGCGCAGGCTTTCTTT	CSVVRGAQAFF
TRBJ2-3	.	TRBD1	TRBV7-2	TGTGCCAGCAGCTTATTGCCAGGGGGTAGCACAGATACGCAGTATTTT	CASSLLPGGSTDTQYF
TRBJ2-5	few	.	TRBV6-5	TGTGCCAGCACCTCATGGGACTACCAAGAGACCCAGTACTTC	CASTSWDYQETQYF
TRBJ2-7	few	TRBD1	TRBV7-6	TGTGCCAGCAGCTACGAACAGGGGGCGCGGTACGAGCAGTACTTC	CASSYEQGARYEQYF
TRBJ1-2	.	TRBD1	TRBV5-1	TGCGCCAGCAGCTCCCAGGGGGCAGTTGGCTACACCTTC	CASSSQGAVGYTF
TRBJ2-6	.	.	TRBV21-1	TGTGCCCCGGGGGAGAGGGCTGGGGCCAACGTCCTGACTTTC	CAPGERAGANVLTF
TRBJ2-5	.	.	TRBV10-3	TGTGCCATCAGTGATGGGACAACGCTACGGGGAAAAGAGACCCAGTACTTC	CAISDGTTLRGKETQYF
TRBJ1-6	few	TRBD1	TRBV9	TGTGCCAGCAGCGGAGGCGACAGGGGCGGCTCACCCCTCCACTTT	CASSGGDRGGSPLHF
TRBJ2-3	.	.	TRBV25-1	TGTGCCAGCAGTGACCCAGGGCAGGATACGCAGTATTTT	CASSDPGQDTQYF
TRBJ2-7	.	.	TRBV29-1	TGCAGCGTTGGGGGTCGGGAGATCGAGCAGTACTTC	CSVGGREIEQYF
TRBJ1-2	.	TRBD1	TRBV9	TGTGCCAGCAGCGTGACGACAGGGACGGCTAACTATGGCTACACCTTC	CASSVTTGTANYGYTF
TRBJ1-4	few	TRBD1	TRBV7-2	TGTGCCAGCAGCCTTCGACAGGGCGGTGAAAAACTGTTTTTT	CASSLRQGGEKLFF
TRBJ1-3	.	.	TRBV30	TGTGCCTGGAGTGTATATACGGGGTCTGGAAACACCATATATTTT	CAWSVYTGSGNTIYF
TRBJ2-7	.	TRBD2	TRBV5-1	TGCGCCAGCAGCTTAGGTACTAGCGGATCCGAGCAGTACTTC	CASSLGTSGSEQYF
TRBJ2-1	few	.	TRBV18	TGTGCCAGCTCACCACGTCCGCGACAGACCTACAATGAGCAGTTCTTC	CASSPRPRQTYNEQFF
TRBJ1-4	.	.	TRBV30	TGTGCCTGGAGTTCGGACAGTGCAACTAATGAAAAACTGTTTTTT	CAWSSDSATNEKLFF
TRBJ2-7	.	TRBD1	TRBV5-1	TGCGCCAGCAGCTCTGGACAGGGGGGCGGCGAGCAGTACTTC	CASSSGQGGGEQYF
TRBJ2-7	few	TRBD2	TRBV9	TGTGCCAGCAGCGAGGGACTAGCGGGAGCCCCCCTCGAGCAGTACTTC	CASSEGLAGAPLEQYF
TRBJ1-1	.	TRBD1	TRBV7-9	TGTGCCAGCAGCAAAGGCAGGGGGCGCGGCACTGAAGCTTTCTTT	CASSKGRGRGTEAFF
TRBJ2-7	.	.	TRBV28	TGTGCCAGCAAGTTGGCAGGGCACTACGAGCAGTACTTC	CASKLAGHYEQYF
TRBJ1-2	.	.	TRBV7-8	TGTGCCAGCAGCTTCAAACAGGAGTCCTATGGCTACACCTTC	CASSFKQESYGYTF
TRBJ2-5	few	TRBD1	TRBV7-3	TGTGCCAGCAGCTTAGGACAGGGATTGAAGACCCAGTACTTC	CASSLGQGLKTQYF
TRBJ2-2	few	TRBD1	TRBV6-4	TGTGCCAGCAGCCCGACAGGGACCGCGAACACCGGGGAGCTGTTTTTT	CASSPTGTANTGELFF
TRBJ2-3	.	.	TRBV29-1	TGCAGCGTTAGGGCGGGACAGAGCACAGATACGCAGTATTTT	CSVRAGQSTDTQYF
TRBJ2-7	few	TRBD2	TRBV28	TGTGCCAGCAGTGCACATAGCGGGGGGGCCTACGAGCAGTACTTC	CASSAHSGGAYEQYF
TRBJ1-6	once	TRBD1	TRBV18	TGTGCCAGCTCACTCGACAGGGTAGGGACACCCCTCCACTTT	CASSLDRVGTPLHF
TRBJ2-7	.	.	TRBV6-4	TGTGCCAGCAGTGAGGCGGAGGGGTACGAGCAGTACTTC	CASSEAEGYEQYF
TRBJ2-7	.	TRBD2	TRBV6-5	TGTGCCAGCAGACTCCGGGGAGCGGGAGCTTACGAGCAGTACTTC	CASRLRGAGAYEQYF
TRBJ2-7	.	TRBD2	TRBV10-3	TGTGCCATCAGTGTGACGGGGGGTGGCGAGCAGTACTTC	CAISVTGGGEQYF
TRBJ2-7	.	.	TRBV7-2	TGTGCCAGCAGCCCCCGCGAAACCCTTTCCTACGAGCAGTACTTC	CASSPRETLSYEQYF
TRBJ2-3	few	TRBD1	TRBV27	TGTGCCAGCAGTTTTACAGGGGGTGCAGATACGCAGTATTTT	CASSFTGGADTQYF
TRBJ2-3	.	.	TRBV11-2	TGTGCCAGCAGCAAAAGAGGGGATACGCAGTATTTT	CASSKRGDTQYF
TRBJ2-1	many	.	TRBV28	TGTGCCAGCACCAACCGGGGGAGATACAATGAGCAGTTCTTC	CASTNRGRYNEQFF
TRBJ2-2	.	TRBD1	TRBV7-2	TGTGCCAGCAGTTCGGGACAGGGACCCACCGGGGAGCTGTTTTTT	CASSSGQGPTGELFF
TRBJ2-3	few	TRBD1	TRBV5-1	TGCGCCAGCAGCCCCGGGACAGGGGAGACGCAGTATTTT	CASSPGTGETQYF
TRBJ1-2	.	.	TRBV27	TGTGCCAGCAGTCCCAGGACACCCTATGGCTACACCTTC	CASSPRTPYGYTF
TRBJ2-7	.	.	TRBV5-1	TGCGCCAGCAGCTTGGACCTCTATGAGCAGTACTTC	CASSLDLYEQYF
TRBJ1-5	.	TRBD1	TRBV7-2	TGTGCCAGCAGCTTAGTCGAGGGGGCTGGTCATCAGCCCCAGCATTTT	CASSLVEGAGHQPQHF